These 18 T cell receptor beta chains originate from one sample sequenced in a study of blood T cell repertoires in COVID-19. Assay: immunoSEQ multiplex PCR; the TCRdb copy retains only in-frame clones and omits some. The sample holds roughly 100,000 clones, about 80% seen once. The sequenced sample was peripheral blood. These receptors came from a man in his sixties or seventies with acute or convalescent COVID-19.

This chain uses TRBV5-6 with TRBJ1-4; no clear D. The CDR3 is made up of 13 amino acids. The V end lost 0 bases, the J end lost 6 bases, and 6 bases lay between the germline ends. Germline values: CDR1 SGHDT, CDR2 YYEEEE. The CDR3 sequence is CASSLGRDEKLFF. DNA of the CDR3: TGTGCCAGCAGCTTGGGACGGGATGAAAAACTGTTTTTT.

The J gene is TRBJ1-5, the V gene TRBV20-1, with 8 positions matching TRBD1. Germline-derived CDR1 and CDR2 are DFQATT and SNEGSKA (reference sequence). The V gene end was trimmed by 3 bases and the J gene end by 3 bases; junction bases not matched to a gene: 10. This CDR3 has 16 residues. CDR3 residues: CSASRLRDRLNQPQHF. The DNA of the CDR3 is TGCAGTGCTAGTAGGTTGAGGGACAGGCTCAATCAGCCCCAGCATTTT.

The chain couples TRBV6-6 to TRBJ2-3; D not resolved. CDR3 size: 12 residues. The germline V gene has CDR1 MNHNY and CDR2 SVGAGI (reference sequence). Between the trimmed V and J ends, which lost 6 bases and 4 bases, there was a span of 8 bases. CDR3 protein: CASSVVADTQYF. CDR3 coding DNA: TGTGCCAGCAGCGTAGTGGCAGATACGCAGTATTTT.

The CDR3 here is CASSPDWKNTGELFF. CDR3 coding DNA: TGTGCCAGCAGTCCAGACTGGAAGAACACCGGGGAGCTGTTTTTT. V gene TRBV11-3 combines with J gene TRBJ2-2; D call uncertain. Germline CDR1 SGHNT, CDR2 YENEEA. CDR3 length: 15 residues. With 6 bases removed from V and 1 base from J, the gap between germline ends came to 12 bases.

The V and J genes are TRBV5-1 and TRBJ1-4; 9 bases fit TRBD1. Germline loops: CDR1 SGHRS, CDR2 YFSETQ. The CDR3 runs 17 residues. V dropped 0 bases and J dropped 8; count of bases not matched to a gene: 11. The chain's CDR3 is CASSLARGTGIREKLFF. The CDR3, as DNA: TGCGCCAGCAGCTTGGCCAGGGGGACAGGGATTCGCGAAAAACTGTTTTTT.

The V and J genes are TRBV2 and TRBJ2-1, with 7 bases that match TRBD1. After removal of 6 bases from V and 1 base from J, the junction contained 3 bases not matched to a gene. The V gene's germline CDR1 is SNHLY and CDR2 FYNNEI. The CDR3 runs to 14 residues. The CDR3 nucleotides are TGTGCCAGCAGCCCCAGGGGGTCCTACAATGAGCAGTTCTTC. Protein sequence: CASSPRGSYNEQFF.

J is TRBJ1-2 and V is TRBV5-4; D uncertain. The ends were cut back, 4 bases at V and 7 bases at J, with 20 bases in the middle. The length of the CDR3 is 15 residues. CDR1 and CDR2 (germline): SGHNT, YYREEE (reference sequence). CDR3 amino acids: CASSPRTTREGGYTF. CDR3 bases: TGTGCCAGCAGCCCTCGGACGACCCGGGAGGGTGGCTACACCTTC.

The table lists this clone with a count of one. The chain links TRBV2 to TRBJ1-1; D uncertain. Trimming removed 11 bases at V and 8 bases at J, with 21 bases between. Per the germline V gene, CDR1 is SNHLY and CDR2 is FYNNEI. CDR3 length: 13 residues. CDR3 bases: TGTGCCTTGGCTGCCCAACGAAACGTAGAAGCTTTCTTT. Amino acid sequence: CALAAQRNVEAFF.

This chain joins TRBV7-6 and TRBJ1-5; D is perhaps TRBD1 (6 bases). The CDR3 loop spans 17 amino acids. From germline, CDR1 is SGHVS and CDR2 FNYEAQ. V lost 0 bases, J lost 1 base, and 13 bases lay in between. CDR3 nucleotide sequence: TGTGCCAGCAGCTTAGCCTCCGGACAGTTAAGCAATCAGCCCCAGCATTTT. Residues: CASSLASGQLSNQPQHF.

This chain connects TRBV7-3 to TRBJ1-1; TRBD1 might be the D (5 bases). The V gene's germline CDR1 is SGHTA and CDR2 FQGTGA. Trimming left V 5 bases short and J 11 bases short, with 15 bases between. The length of the CDR3 is 12 residues. The CDR3 loop is CASSLHQGGAFF. CDR3 sequence (DNA): TGTGCCAGCAGCCTCCACCAGGGAGGGGCTTTCTTT.

The CDR3 DNA reads TGTGCCAGCAGTGAAAGTTCGTCCACAACCGGCTACACCTTC. Translating gives CASSESSSTTGYTF. The V call is TRBV2, the J call TRBJ1-2; no definite D call. The CDR3 runs to 14 residues. Trimming removed 2 bases at V and 8 bases at J, with 15 bases between. Looked up from germline, CDR1 is SNHLY and CDR2 is FYNNEI.

V usage is TRBV10-1 and J usage is TRBJ2-1, with 7 nucleotides matching TRBD1. After removal of 4 bases from V and 6 bases from J, the junction contained 6 bases not matched to a gene. This CDR3 contains 14 residues. Germline loops: CDR1 WNHNN, CDR2 SYGVQD (reference sequence). The DNA for the CDR3 is TGCGCCAGCAGTGGGGGGACAGAGGTCAATGAGCAGTTCTTC. It encodes CASSGGTEVNEQFF.

This chain uses TRBV5-6 with TRBJ2-3, with D perhaps matching TRBD2 (5 bases). The CDR3 is 15 amino acids. Trimming cost V 0 bases and J 5 bases, with 13 bases left between them. Germline assignment: CDR1 SGHDT and CDR2 YYEEEE. The CDR3 is CASSLVPGSRDTQYF. The CDR3, as DNA: TGTGCCAGCAGCTTGGTCCCGGGGTCCAGAGATACGCAGTATTTT.

This clone appeared once. One end of the junction is discordant with germline, which a read error may explain. V gene TRBV7-9 combines with J gene TRBJ2-3; 9 nucleotides line up with TRBD2. This CDR3 has 14 amino acids. Germline loops: CDR1 SEHNR, CDR2 FQNEAQ (reference sequence). The CDR3 sequence: CASSSTGGGAPHYF. CDR3 coding DNA: TGTGCCAGCAGCTCCACTGGCGGGGGGGCACCGCACTATTTT.

The chain employs TRBV19 and TRBJ2-1; tentative D call: TRBD2 (5 bases). The germline V gene encodes CDR1 LNHDA and CDR2 SQIVND (reference sequence). The CDR3 covers 15 residues. Trimming stripped 1 base from V and 3 bases from J, with 10 bases between. The CDR3 nucleotides read TGTGCCAGTAGTATAGGAGGGTGGGGCTACAATGAGCAGTTCTTC. Protein product: CASSIGGWGYNEQFF. The full variable domain, its missing parts supplied by reference TRBV19 and TRBJ2-1, is DGGITQSPKYLFRKEGQNVTLSCEQNLNHDAMYWYRQDPGQGLRLIYYSQIVNDFQKGDIAEGYSVSREKKESFPLTVTSAQKNPTAFYLCASSIGGWGYNEQFFGPGTRLTVL.

The rearrangement uses TRBV23-1 and TRBJ2-7; no definite D call. TRBV23-1 is an open reading frame whose function is uncertain. There are 18 residues in the CDR3. V was cut by 2 bases and J by 3 bases, with 23 bases left in between. The DNA of the CDR3 is TGCGCCAGCAGTCAAATGGAGAGCCTCCCCCCTTTCTTCTACGAGCAGTACGTC. This encodes CASSQMESLPPFFYEQYV.

This clone was picked up a small number of times. The genes are TRBV19 and TRBJ2-2, with TRBD1 identical over 8 bases. V gave up 4 bases and J gave up 4 bases; unmatched junction bases: 5. Germline CDR1 and CDR2: LNHDA and SQIVND (reference sequence). CDR3 length: 15 residues. The CDR3 DNA reads TGTGCCAGTAGTACAACCGGGACAGGCACCGGGGAGCTGTTTTTT. Its protein is CASSTTGTGTGELFF. Full variable domain (missing parts from reference TRBV19 and TRBJ2-2): DGGITQSPKYLFRKEGQNVTLSCEQNLNHDAMYWYRQDPGQGLRLIYYSQIVNDFQKGDIAEGYSVSREKKESFPLTVTSAQKNPTAFYLCASSTTGTGTGELFFGEGSRLTVL.

V gene TRBV28 combines with J gene TRBJ1-5; the D is unclear. Germline CDR1 MDHEN, CDR2 SYDVKM. CDR3 length: 16 amino acids. Trimming stripped 5 bases from V and 4 bases from J, with 18 bases between. CDR3 nucleotide sequence: TGTGCCAGCAGTCCGGTTCTGAGTCTACTTAATCAGCCCCAGCATTTT. Protein: CASSPVLSLLNQPQHF.